At least ten counts were recorded for the clone carrying this T cell receptor (beta chain). Its antigen is undetermined. This entry belongs to a study of regulatory T cells in long-lasting Graves disease. Time point noted: newly diagnosed GD, antithyroid drugs for less than 3 months. PBMC-derived RNA was used for the TCR library. Assembly of TCR beta libraries relied on iRepertoire HTBI primers together with Arm-PCR of CDR3 regions. TCRdb ran MiXCR on the multiplex PCR reads and lists one entry per CDR3 protein. The data contain about 530,000 distinct CDR3 sequences, approximately 16% of them singletons. Study-wide findings and caveats: For persistent Graves' patients, TCR diversity was lower than for newly diagnosed ones.

These data were also filed under a second study, of T cells in Graves' hyperthyroidism and ophthalmopathy. As that report states: Using the HTBI primer set, a first-round RT-PCR was run on the TCR CDR3. Most thyroid clonotypes expanded above 0.001 were also detected in blood.

The TCR originated in a woman aged 40-60 years with Graves disease. The material sequenced was peripheral blood mononuclear cells (PBMCs), taken at new diagnosis, from a patient treated with antithyroid drugs.

The CDR3 DNA follows: TGTGCCACCTCCGGGACACCGAACACTGAAGCTTTCTTT. Translating gives CATSGTPNTEAFF. This chain links TRBV18 with TRBJ1-1, with a possible D match to TRBD1 (6 bases). Trimming took off 10 bases at V and 1 base at J, with 13 bases between the two ends. CDR3 length: 13 amino acids. Per the germline V gene, CDR1 is KGHSH and CDR2 is LQKENI.